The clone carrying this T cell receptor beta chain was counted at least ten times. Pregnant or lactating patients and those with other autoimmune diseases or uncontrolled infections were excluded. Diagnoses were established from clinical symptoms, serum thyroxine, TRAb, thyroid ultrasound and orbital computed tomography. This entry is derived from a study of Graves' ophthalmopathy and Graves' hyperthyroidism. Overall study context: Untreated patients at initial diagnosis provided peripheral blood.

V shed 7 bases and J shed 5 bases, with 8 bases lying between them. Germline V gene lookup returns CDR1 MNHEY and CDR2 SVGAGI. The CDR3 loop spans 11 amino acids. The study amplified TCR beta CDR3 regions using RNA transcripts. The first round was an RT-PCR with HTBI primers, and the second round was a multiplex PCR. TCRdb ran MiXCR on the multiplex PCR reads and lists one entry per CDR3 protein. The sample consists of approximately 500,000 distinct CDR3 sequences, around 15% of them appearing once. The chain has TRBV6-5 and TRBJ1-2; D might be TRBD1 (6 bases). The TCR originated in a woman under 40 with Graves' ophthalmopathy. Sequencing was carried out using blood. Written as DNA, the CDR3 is TGTGCCAGCAACAGGGTGTATGGCTACACCTTC. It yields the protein CASNRVYGYTF.